Each of the 23 T cell receptor beta chains below was sequenced from the same sample in a study of CD8 T cells in Susac syndrome. The authors reverse transcribed roughly 0.5 to 1 ug RNA with random hexamers. TCRdb independently ran MiXCR on the immunoSEQ multiplex PCR reads; one entry per CDR3 protein. The table lists a few hundred thousand distinct CDR3 sequences, about 85% of them singletons. The sequenced sample was CD8+ T cells from PBMCs. The receptors originated from a human donor with multiple sclerosis.

In the case of this clonotype: Its ends do not fully match the called genes, so a read error is possible. The rearrangement links TRBV29-1 to TRBJ2-1; 12 bases match TRBD2. CDR3 size: 13 residues. Germline-derived CDR1 and CDR2 are SQVTM and ANQGSEA. The CDR3 region has the DNA TGCGGCGTTGAACTAGCGGGAGGTAATGAGCAGTTCTTC. It specifies CGVELAGGNEQFF.

The chain links TRBV29-1 to TRBJ2-1, with 7 bases identical to TRBD2. Trimming cost V 7 bases and J 5 bases; bases outside gene matches: 5. The V gene's germline CDR1 is SQVTM and CDR2 ANQGSEA. This CDR3 is built from 12 residues. In DNA form, the CDR3 reads TGCAGCGCTAGGGAGGGTAACAATGAGCAGTTCTTC. Translated, it gives CSAREGNNEQFF.

This chain connects TRBV20-1 to TRBJ2-1; 7 bases are shared with TRBD1. Germline CDR1 DFQATT, CDR2 SNEGSKA (reference sequence). J lost 5 bases, V lost 2 bases, and 3 bases had no gene match. The CDR3 totals 13 residues. CDR3 DNA: TGCAGTGCTAGATGGCAGGGGGACAATGAGCAGTTCTTC. Translated: CSARWQGDNEQFF.

The V call is TRBV6-5, the J call TRBJ2-1; 13 nucleotides align to TRBD2. Germline V lookup: CDR1 MNHEY, CDR2 SVGAGI. Trimming removed 2 bases from V and 0 bases from J; junction bases left unmatched: 7. The CDR3 has 19 amino acids. The CDR3 here is CASSYQGLAGVGSYNEQFF. The CDR3 DNA reads TGTGCCAGCAGTTACCAAGGACTAGCGGGAGTTGGCTCCTACAATGAGCAGTTCTTC.

The rearrangement links TRBV9 to TRBJ2-1; 7 bases fit TRBD2. The CDR3 has 16 amino acids. Trimming took 6 bases from V and 1 from J; bases not matched to a gene: 10. Germline V lookup: CDR1 SGDLS, CDR2 YYNGEE. The CDR3 protein is CASTDGEGFSYNEQFF. The CDR3 DNA follows: TGTGCCAGCACCGATGGGGAGGGATTTTCCTACAATGAGCAGTTCTTC.

The chain recombines TRBV6-5 with TRBJ2-6; possible D gene TRBD1, 6 bases. In germline, CDR1 is MNHEY, CDR2 SVGAGI. The CDR3 has 19 amino acids. V was shortened by 0 bases and J by 0 bases, with 15 bases between the two germline ends. The CDR3 DNA is TGTGCCAGCAGTTACTCCTTGGACAGCGAATTCTCTGGGGCCAACGTCCTGACTTTC. This codes for CASSYSLDSEFSGANVLTF.

J is TRBJ2-6 and V is TRBV9; D might be TRBD2 (5 bases). CDR1 and CDR2 (germline): SGDLS, YYNGEE. Trimming removed 0 bases from V and 4 bases from J, with 11 bases in between. This CDR3 region has 16 residues. This chain's CDR3 is CASSVGGSGGANVLTF. CDR3 nucleotides: TGTGCCAGCAGCGTAGGAGGGTCCGGGGGGGCCAACGTCCTGACTTTC.

The sample holds a few counts of this clonotype. The rearrangement joins TRBV6-1 to TRBJ2-5; 7 bases fit TRBD1. Looked up from germline, CDR1 is MNHNS and CDR2 is SASEGT. This CDR3 has 12 amino acids. J lost 4 bases, V lost 5 bases, and 1 base had no gene match. DNA for the CDR3: TGTGCCAGCAGTACAGGGGCAGAGACCCAGTACTTC. Translation gives CASSTGAETQYF.

The chain combines TRBV28 with TRBJ2-3, with TRBD2 matching over 8 bases. The CDR3 has 16 residues. Unmatched junction bases numbered 9, after V lost 3 bases and J lost 4 bases. Germline CDR1 MDHEN, CDR2 SYDVKM. Written as DNA, the CDR3 is TGTGCCAGCAGTTTGAGGCCGGGACTAGAGGCAGATACGCAGTATTTT. Translating it yields CASSLRPGLEADTQYF.

The CDR3 protein is CAISESIGSGSTDTQYF. CDR3 coding DNA: TGTGCCATCAGTGAGTCGATCGGTAGCGGGAGCACAGATACGCAGTATTTT. The chain couples TRBV10-3 to TRBJ2-3; 7 nucleotides line up with TRBD2. The length of the CDR3 is 17 residues. Germline CDR1 reads ENHRY; CDR2 reads SYGVKD. V was clipped by 0 bases and J by 0 bases; unmatched bases: 6.

The V call is TRBV7-9, the J call TRBJ1-1, with D perhaps TRBD1 (5 bases). There are 13 residues in the CDR3. Germline assignment: CDR1 SEHNR and CDR2 FQNEAQ (reference sequence). V was clipped by 11 bases and J by 4 bases, with 17 bases between them. DNA for the CDR3: TGTGCCTCCCGATCGGGGGTGGCCACTGAAGCTTTCTTT. Protein product: CASRSGVATEAFF.

The CDR3 is CASSLSAGGYYGYTF. The CDR3, as DNA: TGTGCCAGCAGTTTATCGGCGGGGGGGTACTATGGCTACACCTTC. This chain joins TRBV27 and TRBJ1-2, with D tentatively TRBD1 (5 bases). V was trimmed by 0 bases and J by 3 bases, leaving 11 bases between them. This CDR3 spans 15 amino acids. Germline V gene lookup returns CDR1 MNHEY and CDR2 SMNVEV (reference sequence).

This rearrangement joins TRBV20-1 to TRBJ2-3, with unresolved D. V was cut by 6 bases and J by 4 bases, with 5 bases left in between. Germline loops: CDR1 DFQATT, CDR2 SNEGSKA (reference sequence). This CDR3 has 10 residues. CDR3 sequence: CSAQSDTQYF. CDR3 coding DNA: TGCAGTGCGCAGTCAGATACGCAGTATTTT.

The chain carries TRBV13 and TRBJ2-5; possibly TRBD1 or TRBD2 for D (6 bases each). Trimming pared 8 bases from V and 5 bases from J, leaving 15 bases between. Germline CDR1 PRHDT, CDR2 FYEKMQ (reference sequence). The CDR3 is 13 residues long. The CDR3 nucleotides read TGTGCCAGCGGCGTCGGGGGCGTGGAGACCCAGTACTTC. Translating gives CASGVGGVETQYF. The full variable domain, in which reference TRBV13 and TRBJ2-5 provide the parts outside the CDR3, is AAGVIQSPRHLIKEKRETATLKCYPIPRHDTVYWYQQGPGQDPQFLISFYEKMQSDKGSIPDRFSAQQFSDYHSELNMSSLELGDSALYFCASGVGGVETQYFGPGTRLLVL.

This chain connects TRBV19 to TRBJ1-5; D uncertain. CDR3 length: 16 amino acids. From germline, CDR1 is LNHDA and CDR2 SQIVND (reference sequence). V was pared by 3 bases and J by 1 base, with 13 bases between. As DNA, the CDR3 is TGTGCCAGTAGTATTAACCCCGGACGGAGCAATCAGCCCCAGCATTTT. It codes for CASSINPGRSNQPQHF.

This chain joins TRBV27 and TRBJ2-7; no clear D. The CDR3 has 14 residues. Trimming removed 4 bases at V and 0 bases at J, with 10 bases between. Germline CDR1 reads MNHEY; CDR2 reads SMNVEV (reference sequence). In nucleotides, the CDR3 is TGTGCCAGCAGTTCCGACTGGGGCTCCTACGAGCAGTACTTC. This codes for CASSSDWGSYEQYF.

The chain has TRBV6-1 and TRBJ2-3, with a tentative D call TRBD2 (5 bases). CDR1 is MNHNS, CDR2 SASEGT, per germline. V was pared by 5 bases and J by 5 bases, with 8 bases between. The CDR3 runs to 12 residues. The chain's CDR3 is CASSRLLDTQYF. The CDR3 DNA follows: TGTGCCAGCAGTAGACTACTAGATACGCAGTATTTT.

The V gene is TRBV19, the J gene TRBJ2-1, with 9 bases matching TRBD1. The ends lost 7 bases at V and 4 bases at J; junction bases unmatched: 5. CDR1 is LNHDA and CDR2 is SQIVND in the germline V gene (reference sequence). This CDR3 spans 14 amino acids. CDR3 sequence: CASNPTGGYNEQFF. CDR3 bases: TGTGCCAGTAACCCGACAGGGGGTTACAATGAGCAGTTCTTC.

The chain links TRBV5-6 to TRBJ2-3; D uncertain. V lost 0 bases and J lost 6, with 17 bases in between. The germline CDR1 and CDR2 sequences are SGHDT and YYEEEE. The CDR3 has 16 residues. CDR3 sequence: CASSLVSPHITDTQYF. As DNA, the CDR3 is TGTGCCAGCAGCTTGGTTTCCCCGCACATAACCGATACGCAGTATTTT.

This chain connects TRBV28 to TRBJ2-7; TRBD2 is a possible D gene (6 bases). The CDR3 runs 13 residues. The V gene's germline CDR1 is MDHEN and CDR2 SYDVKM. With 3 bases removed from V and 6 bases from J, the gap between germline ends came to 12 bases. The CDR3 here is CASSFGGSREQYF. The CDR3, as DNA: TGTGCCAGCAGTTTTGGGGGGAGCCGCGAGCAGTACTTC.

The DNA of the CDR3 is TGTGCCAGCAGTGAAGACCAGGGGCTGAACGAGCAGTACTTC. Its protein is CASSEDQGLNEQYF. The chain employs TRBV25-1 and TRBJ2-7; TRBD1 might be the D (6 bases). Germline V gives CDR1 MGHDK, CDR2 SYGVNS. Between the trimmed V and J ends, which lost 2 bases and 5 bases, there was a span of 13 bases. The CDR3 consists of 14 residues.

The chain is built from TRBV6-2 or TRBV6-3 and TRBJ2-1; D is unresolved. Germline V gene data show CDR1 as MNHEY and CDR2 as SVGEGT. The CDR3 is 11 amino acids. Trimming took 5 bases from V and 9 from J, leaving 8 bases between them. The CDR3 nucleotides read TGTGCCAGCAGTCGAAGCATTGAGCAGTTCTTC. Translated, it gives CASSRSIEQFF.

The V call is TRBV12-3 or TRBV12-4, the J call TRBJ1-2; D gene uncertain. The CDR3 extends over 13 amino acids. Trimming cost V 4 bases and J 8 bases, with 14 bases left between them. CDR3 amino acids: CASSWALDGGYTF. CDR3 in DNA: TGTGCCAGCAGTTGGGCTTTGGATGGAGGCTACACCTTC.